This entry lists 27 T cell receptor beta chains sequenced from one sample in a study of shared clonotypes between healthy human individuals. The repertoire was sequenced with immunoSEQ multiplex PCR; TCRdb's copy has only in-frame clones and lacks some. The repertoire holds approximately 1,500,000 clones, with roughly 97% as singletons. Sequencing input: naive CD4+ T cells sorted from blood. Subset meaning: CD45RA+ positively selected. These TCRs come from a man aged 25 to 45 in good health.

The chain has TRBV7-9 and TRBJ1-1; the D gene is possibly TRBD1 (5 bases). The CDR3 contains 13 residues. CDR1 SEHNR and CDR2 FQNEAQ come from the germline V gene (reference sequence). Trimming stripped 5 bases from V and 5 bases from J, with 12 bases between. CDR3 sequence reads: CASSSRDGTEAFF. In DNA, the CDR3 is TGTGCCAGCAGCAGCCGGGACGGGACTGAAGCTTTCTTT.

CDR3 nucleotide sequence: TGTGCCAGCAGCGTAGTGGGGGACATCAATCAGCCCCAGCATTTT. Protein: CASSVVGDINQPQHF. The chain carries TRBV9 and TRBJ1-5, with a possible D match to TRBD1 (6 bases). The V gene's germline CDR1 is SGDLS and CDR2 YYNGEE. The CDR3 has 15 amino acids. Trimming removed 0 bases at V and 3 bases at J, with 10 bases between.

This chain joins TRBV9 and TRBJ2-1; D possibly uses TRBD1 or TRBD2 (5 bases each). CDR3 size: 16 residues. V lost 5 bases, J lost 4 bases, and 19 bases lay in between. The V gene's germline CDR1 is SGDLS and CDR2 YYNGEE. The CDR3 DNA is TGTGCCAGCAGTGCCGAGGGGCCCCCAGCTTACAATGAGCAGTTCTTC. Its protein product is CASSAEGPPAYNEQFF.

This chain joins TRBV6-5 and TRBJ1-4; D may be TRBD1 (6 bases). The CDR3 is 13 residues long. Germline CDR1 and CDR2: MNHEY and SVGAGI. Trimming pared 6 bases from V and 8 bases from J, leaving 13 bases between. CDR3 nucleotide sequence: TGTGCCAGCAGACCCGGGGGGCAAGAAAAACTGTTTTTT. It is translated as CASRPGGQEKLFF.

The chain has TRBV10-1 and TRBJ2-5; 7 nucleotides line up with TRBD1. The CDR3 has 15 amino acids. V shed 4 bases and J 2 bases; nucleotides not matched to a gene: 7. CDR1 is WNHNN, CDR2 SYGVQD, per germline (reference sequence). CDR3 nucleotides: TGCGCCAGCAGTGGAGCCGGGACAGCTCAAGAGACCCAGTACTTC. It specifies CASSGAGTAQETQYF.

The chain is built from TRBV5-5 and TRBJ2-7; D is unclear. Trimming took off 6 bases at V and 4 bases at J, with 11 bases between the two ends. The CDR3 loop spans 12 amino acids. Germline CDR1 SGHKS, CDR2 YYEKEE (reference sequence). The CDR3 region is CASTGVGYEQYF. Here the CDR3 DNA reads TGTGCCAGCACGGGTGTAGGTTACGAGCAGTACTTC.

This clone has a single count. CDR3: CASREASSYNEQFF. The CDR3 coding sequence is TGCGCCAGCCGCGAGGCGAGTTCCTACAATGAGCAGTTCTTC. This sequence joins TRBV5-1 and TRBJ2-1, with no clear D. V dropped 7 bases and J dropped 1 base, with 12 bases sitting between them. The CDR3 is 14 residues long. The germline V gene encodes CDR1 SGHRS and CDR2 YFSETQ.

J is TRBJ2-5 and V is TRBV29-1; the D call may be TRBD1 or TRBD2 (6 bases each). CDR1 and CDR2 from the germline V gene are SQVTM and ANQGSEA. Trimming took off 5 bases at V and 5 bases at J, with 15 bases between the two ends. CDR3 size: 13 residues. This CDR3 reads CSVRAPGGETQYF. CDR3 DNA: TGCAGCGTTAGGGCTCCCGGGGGCGAGACCCAGTACTTC. Supplemented by reference TRBV29-1 and TRBJ2-5, the full variable domain reads SAVISQKPSRDICQRGTSLTIQCQVDSQVTMMFWYRQQPGQSLTLIATANQGSEATYESGFVIDKFPISRPNLTFSTLTVSNMSPEDSSIYLCSVRAPGGETQYFGPGTRLLVL.

This sequence joins TRBV7-2 and TRBJ2-1, with 8 bases aligning to TRBD1. Germline lookup yields CDR1 SGHTA and CDR2 FQGNSA. The CDR3 loop spans 16 amino acids. The junction had 14 bases not matched to a gene; V was cut back by 3 bases and J by 10 bases. CDR3 coding DNA: TGTGCCAGCAGCTTTGATGGGGCAGGGGGCAGGCGGGAGCAGTTCTTC. As protein: CASSFDGAGGRREQFF.

This chain uses TRBV19 with TRBJ1-5; possibly TRBD1 for D (5 bases). Between the trimmed V and J ends, which lost 1 base and 1 base, there was a span of 14 bases. This CDR3 has 17 residues. In germline, CDR1 is LNHDA, CDR2 SQIVND (reference sequence). The DNA for the CDR3 is TGTGCCAGTAGTATAGTCAGGGAACCGGGGAGCAATCAGCCCCAGCATTTT. Translation gives CASSIVREPGSNQPQHF.

V and J are TRBV6-1 and TRBJ2-3; the D call may be TRBD1 or TRBD2 (5 bases each). This CDR3 region has 12 residues. V was shortened by 7 bases and J by 2 bases, with 7 bases between the two germline ends. Germline CDR1 is MNHNS and CDR2 is SASEGT. The DNA of the CDR3 is TGTGCCAGCACCGGGGCCACAGATACGCAGTATTTT. It translates to CASTGATDTQYF.

The rearrangement joins TRBV5-6 to TRBJ1-4; D unclear. Germline V lookup: CDR1 SGHDT, CDR2 YYEEEE. Trimming removed 0 bases at V and 6 bases at J, with 9 bases between. The CDR3 is 14 residues long. The CDR3 spells CASSLDPRDEKLFF. The CDR3 region has the DNA TGTGCCAGCAGCTTGGATCCCCGTGATGAAAAACTGTTTTTT.

The chain employs TRBV5-1 and TRBJ2-7; D may be TRBD1 (7 bases). V was shortened by 0 bases and J by 2 bases, with 12 bases between the two germline ends. This CDR3 spans 15 amino acids. CDR1 is SGHRS, CDR2 YFSETQ, per germline. The CDR3 region is CASSLGAGGTYEQYF. The CDR3 DNA reads as TGCGCCAGCAGCTTGGGGGCAGGGGGGACCTACGAGCAGTACTTC.

The genes are TRBV18 and TRBJ1-4; D is unresolved. CDR1 is KGHSH, CDR2 LQKENI, per germline. The CDR3 is made up of 14 amino acids. Trimming took 3 bases from V and 7 from J, leaving 12 bases between them. Written as DNA, the CDR3 is TGTGCCAGCTCACCGCTCGAAGGTGGTGAAAAACTGTTTTTT. Amino acids: CASSPLEGGEKLFF.

As to this clone: Other DNA sequences within the sample encode an identical CDR3. V usage is TRBV2 and J usage is TRBJ2-5, with unresolved D. This CDR3 has 11 amino acids. Germline CDR1 SNHLY, CDR2 FYNNEI. V lost 4 bases and J lost 4, with 4 bases in between. The CDR3: CASSVGETQYF. CDR3 DNA: TGTGCCAGCAGTGTGGGAGAGACCCAGTACTTC.

The chain recombines TRBV11-2 with TRBJ2-1; 14 bases are a match to TRBD2. The germline CDR1 and CDR2 sequences are SGHAT and FQNNGV. The CDR3 length is 17 residues. The trim removed 5 bases at V and 7 bases at J, leaving 10 bases unmatched. The CDR3 is CASSGRLAGGPVNEQFF. The DNA of the CDR3 is TGTGCCAGCAGCGGCCGACTAGCGGGAGGGCCGGTTAATGAGCAGTTCTTC.

This chain links TRBV25-1 with TRBJ2-1; 7 bases agree with TRBD1. From germline, CDR1 is MGHDK and CDR2 SYGVNS. The ends lost 6 bases at V and 1 base at J; junction bases unmatched: 6. This CDR3 region has 15 residues. The CDR3 protein is CASRDDRESYNEQFF. The CDR3 DNA follows: TGTGCCAGCAGGGATGACAGGGAATCCTACAATGAGCAGTTCTTC. The whole variable domain, filled in from reference TRBV25-1 and TRBJ2-1, reads EADIYQTPRYLVIGTGKKITLECSQTMGHDKMYWYQQDPGMELHLIHYSYGVNSTEKGDLSSESTVSRIRTEHFPLTLESARPSHTSQYLCASRDDRESYNEQFFGPGTRLTVL.

The rearrangement uses TRBV6-6 and TRBJ2-7; the match to TRBD1 covers 7 bases. There are 16 residues in the CDR3. V shed 4 bases, J shed 0 bases, and the junction held 9 bases outside the gene matches. Germline lookup yields CDR1 MNHNY and CDR2 SVGAGI (reference sequence). Written as DNA, the CDR3 is TGTGCCAGCAGTTCCCTCGGCCAGGGGGACTCCTACGAGCAGTACTTC. Translation: CASSSLGQGDSYEQYF.

This clone was picked up one time. The V call is TRBV6-1, the J call TRBJ1-2, with TRBD1 identical over 7 bases. V trimming: 4 bases; J trimming: 7 bases; junction bases outside the gene matches: 12. CDR3 length: 15 residues. Germline loops: CDR1 MNHNS, CDR2 SASEGT. The CDR3 nucleotides read TGTGCCAGCAGTGGGCTAAGGGGGCGCAGTTTTGGCTACACCTTC. Translation: CASSGLRGRSFGYTF.

The chain has TRBV29-1 and TRBJ2-1; possibly TRBD1 for D (6 bases). V lost 5 bases, J lost 8 bases, and 10 bases lay in between. The CDR3 loop spans 11 amino acids. Germline V gene lookup returns CDR1 SQVTM and CDR2 ANQGSEA. The CDR3 sequence is CSVSRGHEQFF. The CDR3 DNA reads as TGCAGCGTTTCCAGGGGCCATGAGCAGTTCTTC.

This sequence joins TRBV5-5 and TRBJ2-4, with 8 nucleotides matching TRBD1. Germline assignment: CDR1 SGHKS and CDR2 YYEKEE (reference sequence). The CDR3 is 15 residues long. The junction had 9 bases not matched to a gene; V was cut back by 3 bases and J by 7 bases. The CDR3 DNA follows: TGTGCCAGCAGCTACCGGACAGGGCGGGGTAACATTCAGTACTTC. Protein sequence: CASSYRTGRGNIQYF.

V is TRBV18 and J is TRBJ2-2; 8 positions agree with TRBD1. Trimming at V came to 1 base and at J to 4 bases, leaving 5 bases not matched to a gene. The CDR3 is 16 amino acids. Germline CDR1 and CDR2: KGHSH and LQKENI. The CDR3 DNA sequence: TGTGCCAGCTCACCACGACAGGGGTTTAGCACCGGGGAGCTGTTTTTT. It codes for CASSPRQGFSTGELFF.

The genes are TRBV6-6 and TRBJ2-5; 8 positions match TRBD1. This CDR3 is 15 amino acids long. The V and J ends lost 6 bases and 5 bases, in that order; junction bases with no gene match: 11. CDR1 and CDR2 from the germline V gene are MNHNY and SVGAGI (reference sequence). The CDR3 spells CASRSRTGSGETQYF. The CDR3 coding sequence is TGTGCCAGCAGGAGTAGGACAGGGAGTGGGGAGACCCAGTACTTC.

This sequence joins TRBV7-2 and TRBJ2-7; D is possibly TRBD2 (6 bases). The CDR3 totals 13 residues. Looked up from germline, CDR1 is SGHTA and CDR2 is FQGNSA. Deletions cut 4 bases from V and 2 bases from J, with 9 bases between. The CDR3 loop reads CASSYGGTYEQYF. The CDR3 region has the DNA TGTGCCAGCAGCTACGGGGGAACCTACGAGCAGTACTTC.

The chain couples TRBV27 to TRBJ1-2, with D perhaps matching TRBD1 (6 bases). The CDR3 sequence is 15 residues long. Germline V gives CDR1 MNHEY, CDR2 SMNVEV (reference sequence). Trimming cost V 3 bases and J 0 bases, with 11 bases left between them. The CDR3 sequence is CASSFREGANYGYTF. The DNA for the CDR3 is TGTGCCAGCAGTTTTCGTGAGGGGGCTAACTATGGCTACACCTTC.

Comment on this clone: Other DNA sequences in this specimen translate into the identical CDR3. The rearrangement links TRBV5-1 to TRBJ2-7; D uncertain. This CDR3 comprises 12 residues. The germline V gene encodes CDR1 SGHRS and CDR2 YFSETQ. Trimming took off 3 bases at V and 4 bases at J, with 8 bases between the two ends. Here the CDR3 reads CASSSPSYEQYF. The CDR3 region has the DNA TGCGCCAGCAGCTCCCCCTCTTACGAGCAGTACTTC.

This chain links TRBV7-9 with TRBJ2-3; D not certain. This CDR3 spans 12 amino acids. V dropped 5 bases and J dropped 4 bases, with 7 bases sitting between them. Germline V lookup: CDR1 SEHNR, CDR2 FQNEAQ (reference sequence). CDR3 residues: CASSKRSDTQYF. CDR3 coding DNA: TGTGCCAGCAGCAAACGATCAGATACGCAGTATTTT.